Sequencing of this TCR beta chain was carried out in a study of T-cell memory formation after mild COVID-19. General observations from the study: Clones contracting across day 15 to 85 had a balanced CD4/CD8 profile; later expanding clones leaned CD4+. Largely, contracting CD4+ clones fell within CM and EM, and contracting CD8+ clones within EMRA.

From the 5' RACE reads, TCRdb called clonotypes with MiXCR, one entry per CDR3 protein. The repertoire holds around 310,000 distinct CDR3 sequences, roughly an eighth seen once, with around 20% in the top ten. A word on this clonotype: The antigen is unknown.

Germline-derived CDR1 and CDR2 are SGHRS and YFSETQ. The V end was cut by 1 base, the J end by 10 bases, with 15 bases between. The CDR3 is 14 amino acids. The TCR sequence derives from a man between 18 and 35 years old who had mild COVID-19 (a few samples of this study predate the infection). Cell type and time point are not known. The sequencing input was PBMCs or a T cell subset sorted from them (not recorded which). This chain uses TRBV5-1 with TRBJ2-1, with D maybe TRBD2 (5 bases). CDR3 DNA sequence: TGCGCCAGCAGCTTGAGTAACGCGGAGGAAGAGCAGTTCTTC. Residues: CASSLSNAEEEQFF.